These 7 T cell receptor beta chains were sequenced from one sample in a study of Graves' ophthalmopathy and Graves' hyperthyroidism. RNA served as the template for amplifying TCR beta CDR3 regions. RT-PCR with HTBI primers came first, then second-round multiplex PCR. Each CDR3 protein is one row after TCRdb ran MiXCR on the multiplex PCR reads. This table has 620,000 or so distinct CDR3 sequences, 22% appearing once. Sequencing input: peripheral blood. The receptor set was obtained from a young woman with stable Graves' hyperthyroidism. Some clones in this sample may be carry-over from other donors' samples.

V gene TRBV2 combines with J gene TRBJ2-7; a possible D gene is TRBD2 (6 bases). The germline V and J ends were trimmed by 6 bases and 2 bases, with 17 bases remaining between them. CDR1 and CDR2 (germline): SNHLY, FYNNEI. The CDR3 spans 15 residues. The CDR3 DNA sequence: TGTGCCAGCAGCGCTAGCTTGGGGGGTCCCTACGAGCAGTACTTC. It is translated as CASSASLGGPYEQYF.

This clonotype was seen at least ten times. The chain employs TRBV20-1 and TRBJ1-1, with 10 bases fitting TRBD1. CDR3 length: 15 residues. Germline V gene data show CDR1 as DFQATT and CDR2 as SNEGSKA (reference sequence). The V gene end was trimmed by 5 bases and the J gene end by 3 bases; junction bases not matched to a gene: 9. CDR3 coding DNA: TGCAGTGCTCTCAACCCCGGGACAGGGGACACTGAAGCTTTCTTT. Residues: CSALNPGTGDTEAFF.

The rearrangement joins TRBV6-2 or TRBV6-3 to TRBJ2-5; 9 bases line up with TRBD2. The CDR3 is 16 residues long. The germline gives CDR1 MNHEY, CDR2 SVGEGT. V lost 5 bases and J lost 2; bases outside the gene matches: 9. CDR3 region: CASSRKSGGPQETQYF. The CDR3 nucleotides read TGTGCCAGCAGTCGGAAGAGCGGGGGGCCTCAAGAGACCCAGTACTTC.

The V and J genes are TRBV28 and TRBJ2-2, with 7 bases identical to TRBD1. The CDR3 has 14 residues. The V and J ends lost 6 bases and 4 bases, in that order; junction bases with no gene match: 5. Germline-derived CDR1 and CDR2 are MDHEN and SYDVKM. The CDR3 protein is CASRPGQSTGELFF. The CDR3, as DNA: TGTGCCAGCAGACCGGGACAGTCCACCGGGGAGCTGTTTTTT.

The chain is built from TRBV5-1 and TRBJ1-1; no firm D call. V shed 4 bases and J shed 6 bases, with 16 bases lying between them. Germline lookup yields CDR1 SGHRS and CDR2 YFSETQ. CDR3 length: 14 amino acids. CDR3 bases: TGCGCCAGCAGCACCTCCCGGGCCCCTTCTGAAGCTTTCTTT. Translated, it gives CASSTSRAPSEAFF.

This clonotype came up many times. The J gene is TRBJ2-5, the V gene TRBV11-2; 7 bases fit TRBD1. V was pared by 5 bases and J by 4 bases, with 16 bases of the junction left unmatched. CDR1 is SGHAT and CDR2 is FQNNGV in the germline V gene. The CDR3 spans 17 residues. This CDR3 reads CASSPPGQLVGRETQYF. Here the CDR3 DNA reads TGTGCCAGCAGCCCCCCGGGACAGTTGGTCGGGCGAGAGACCCAGTACTTC.

This clonotype was detected once. The DNA of the CDR3 is TGTGCCAGCTCGCCCGGGACTAGATCCACCGGGGAGCTGTTTTTT. Translation: CASSPGTRSTGELFF. V gene TRBV18 combines with J gene TRBJ2-2; TRBD2 agrees at 8 bases. The ends lost 6 bases at V and 4 bases at J; junction bases unmatched: 7. This CDR3 has 15 residues. CDR1 and CDR2 (germline): KGHSH, LQKENI.